This T cell receptor (beta chain) was recorded in a study of blood T cell repertoires in COVID-19. This clone was detected a few times. Sequenced by immunoSEQ multiplex PCR; TCRdb stores in-frame clones only, minus some. The sample lists 120,000 to 150,000 clones; more than 75% were seen once. This CDR3 is 13 amino acids long. The V and J ends lost 6 bases and 2 bases respectively, with 8 bases between them. Germline lookup yields CDR1 SGHRS and CDR2 YFSETQ. The sequence derives from a man aged 55 to 69 with acute or convalescent COVID-19. The chain has TRBV5-1 and TRBJ2-2, with D perhaps TRBD2 (6 bases). Input material: peripheral blood. Written as DNA, the CDR3 is TGCGCCAGCATCGGGACTAACACCGGGGAGCTGTTTTTT. Its translation: CASIGTNTGELFF. The whole variable domain, filled in from reference TRBV5-1 and TRBJ2-2, reads KAGVTQTPRYLIKTRGQQVTLSCSPISGHRSVSWYQQTPGQGLQFLFEYFSETQRNKGNFPGRFSGRQFSNSRSEMNVSTLELGDSALYLCASIGTNTGELFFGEGSRLTVL.